The T cell receptor (beta chain) described here comes from a study of preoperative IRX-2 immunotherapy in early breast cancer. V was cut by 6 bases and J by 0 bases, with 12 bases left in between. CDR1 and CDR2 (germline): KGHSH, LQKENI. The CDR3 is 16 amino acids. As for treatment: preoperative locoregional IRX-2 cytokine immunotherapy. Sequencing was performed with immunoSEQ multiplex PCR; in TCRdb, only in-frame clones are kept and a portion is missing. The sample contains tens of thousands of clones, about nine tenths of which appear only once. Material: tumor tissue, obtained after IRX-2 immunotherapy. This TCR derives from a human donor with breast cancer. The chain uses TRBV18 and TRBJ2-6, with D uncertain. The CDR3 DNA sequence: TGTGCCAGCTCGACCACTGGGGACTCTGGGGCCAACGTCCTGACTTTC. Amino acid sequence: CASSTTGDSGANVLTF.